This TCR beta chain comes out of a study of blood T cell repertoires in COVID-19. Across the study: COVID-19 samples from acute and convalescent phases originated in the United States, Italy and Spain. PBMCs, B-cell-depleted T cells, or T cells provided the cDNA or gDNA that made up the material.

Original handling: Estimation of nucleated cell counts was performed using reference gene primer amplification. Assay used: immunoSEQ multiplex PCR; TCRdb lists only in-frame clones, some missing. Clonal size and the V and J genes are those of that table, whereas D and trimming came from the DNA. The sample lists about 110,000 clones, 69% occurring once. This CDR3 region has 14 residues. Trimming stripped 0 bases from V and 2 bases from J, with 5 bases between. Germline CDR1 and CDR2: ENHRY and SYGVKD. The sequenced sample was peripheral blood. The TCR sequence derives from an elderly man with acute or convalescent COVID-19. V and J are TRBV10-3 and TRBJ1-5; D gene unclear. This chain's CDR3 is CAISESEGNQPQHF. The CDR3 coding sequence is TGTGCCATCAGTGAGTCAGAGGGCAATCAGCCCCAGCATTTT.